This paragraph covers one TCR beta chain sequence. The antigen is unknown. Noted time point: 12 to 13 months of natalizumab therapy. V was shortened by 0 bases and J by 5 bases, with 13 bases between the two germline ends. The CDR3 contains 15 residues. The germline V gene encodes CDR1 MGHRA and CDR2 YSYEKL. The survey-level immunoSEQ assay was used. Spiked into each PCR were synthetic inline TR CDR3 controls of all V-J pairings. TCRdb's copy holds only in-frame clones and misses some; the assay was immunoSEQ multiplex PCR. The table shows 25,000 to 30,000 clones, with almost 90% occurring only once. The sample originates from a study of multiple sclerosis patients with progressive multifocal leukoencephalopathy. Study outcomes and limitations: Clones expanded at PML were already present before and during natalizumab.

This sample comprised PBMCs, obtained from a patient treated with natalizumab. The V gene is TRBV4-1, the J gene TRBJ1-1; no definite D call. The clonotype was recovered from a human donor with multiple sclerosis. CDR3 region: CASSQEVAGWTEAFF. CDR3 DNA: TGCGCCAGCAGCCAAGAGGTGGCGGGGTGGACTGAAGCTTTCTTT.